The T cell receptor beta chain under discussion was sequenced for a study of blood T cell repertoires in COVID-19 (TCRdb year 2020). Regarding the research as a whole: Samples covering the acute and convalescent phases of COVID-19 were provided by collaborators in the United States, Italy and Spain. Where available, HLA class I and class II types were obtained from metadata supplied by the sample provider rather than from assay-based typing. The prospective study material was composed of cDNA or gDNA derived from T cells, B-cell-depleted T cells, or PBMCs. The repertoires were released in a freely available public database meant as a resource for research on the immune response to SARS-CoV-2. Nearly every sample came with metadata listing a de-identified subject ID, COVID-19 status, age in years and sex. The dataset comprised deeply sampled blood TCRbeta repertoires from subjects exposed to, actively infected with, or recovered from COVID-19. The samples were drawn from the first 160 participants of the ongoing ImmuneRACE study and from 950 to 1,500 subjects provided by 6 global collaborators. Summary of the overall study and its limitations: The quantity of clinical and demographic metadata differed by source and by participant and was supplied without curation.

TCRbeta CDR3 regions were amplified from genomic DNA using the immunoSEQ Assay, a bias-controlled multiplex PCR. From the authors' description of their analysis: The number of nucleated cells in each sample was estimated by amplification of reference gene primers within the assay. Sequence reads were collapsed and filtered to measure the absolute abundance of every unique TCRbeta CDR3 rearrangement. For each sample, productive Simpson clonality was calculated as the square root of Simpson's diversity index over productive rearrangements. Imported from immuneACCESS, the table was reduced by TCRdb to in-frame sequences with V and J called. These copies leave out some clones; in studies compared against another copy, an unresolved V gene accounts for under half, and the cause of the remainder is not known. V and J calls and clone size are as listed in that table; D and trimming were resolved from the DNA. The sample records 90,000 or so clones, around nine tenths of which are singletons. More than 3% of the sample rests with the top ten.

CDR1 and CDR2 are read off the germline V gene (reference sequence) as SEHNR and FQNEAQ. From its cysteine to its phenylalanine, the CDR3 spans 11 amino acids. Here the CDR3 DNA is all that survives: 33 bases in frame from base 1. As to this clone: This clone's antigen is unknown. The junction and the germline gene differ at one end; a read error may be behind it.

Whole blood was collected in K2EDTA tubes by collaborating institutions according to the institutions' own protocols. Collaborator samples were shipped for TCRbeta analysis as frozen whole blood, isolated PBMCs, or DNA extracted from either sample type. The receptor comes from a woman in her seventies with acute or convalescent COVID-19. The chain links TRBV7-9 with TRBJ2-7; no D segment can be confidently identified. Sequenced input: peripheral blood. This receptor carries the CDR3 CASSLAPKPNF. Read as DNA, the sequence is TGTGCCAGCAGCTTAGCCCCGAAACCTAACTTC.